The clone carrying this TCR beta chain was observed a handful of times. CDR1 and CDR2 (germline): SGHKS, YYEKEE (reference sequence). The CDR3 has 15 residues. V was pared by 3 bases and J by 2 bases, with 13 bases between. This sample is drawn from a study of T-cell memory formation after mild COVID-19. From the 5' RACE reads, TCRdb called clonotypes with MiXCR, one entry per CDR3 protein. The table lists roughly 560,000 distinct CDR3 sequences, roughly 21% of them singletons. This sequence joins TRBV5-5 and TRBJ2-3, with D maybe TRBD1 (5 bases). What was sequenced was PBMCs or a T cell subset sorted from them (not recorded which). The TCR sequence derives from an adult woman who had mild COVID-19 (a few samples of this study predate the infection). Cell type and time point are not known. The CDR3 DNA reads TGTGCCAGCAGCTCCTACAGGATTTCCACAGATACGCAGTATTTT. Protein: CASSSYRISTDTQYF.